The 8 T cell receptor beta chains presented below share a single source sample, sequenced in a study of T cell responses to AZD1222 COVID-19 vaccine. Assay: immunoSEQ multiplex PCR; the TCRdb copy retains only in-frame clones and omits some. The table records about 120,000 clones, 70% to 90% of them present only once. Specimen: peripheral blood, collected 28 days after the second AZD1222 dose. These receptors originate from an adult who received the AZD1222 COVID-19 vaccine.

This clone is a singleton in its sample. CDR3 amino acids: CATNRDSSYNEQFF. CDR3 DNA: TGTGCCACTAACCGGGACAGCTCCTACAATGAGCAGTTCTTC. The chain couples TRBV19 to TRBJ2-1; 7 bases are a match to TRBD1. This CDR3 is built from 14 residues. V shed 10 bases, J shed 0 bases, and the junction held 6 bases outside the gene matches. CDR1 is LNHDA and CDR2 is SQIVND in the germline V gene (reference sequence).

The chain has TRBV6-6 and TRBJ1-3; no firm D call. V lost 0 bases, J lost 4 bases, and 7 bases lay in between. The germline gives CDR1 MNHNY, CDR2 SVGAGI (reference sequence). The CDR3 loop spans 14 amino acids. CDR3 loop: CASSYSTGGNTIYF. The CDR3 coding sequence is TGTGCCAGCAGTTACTCGACGGGCGGAAACACCATATATTTT.

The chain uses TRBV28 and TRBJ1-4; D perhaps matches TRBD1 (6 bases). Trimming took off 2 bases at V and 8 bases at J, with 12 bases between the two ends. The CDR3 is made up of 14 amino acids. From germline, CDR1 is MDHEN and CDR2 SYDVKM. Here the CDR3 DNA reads TGTGCCAGCAGTTTACCTCAGGGGAACGAAAAACTGTTTTTT. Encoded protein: CASSLPQGNEKLFF.

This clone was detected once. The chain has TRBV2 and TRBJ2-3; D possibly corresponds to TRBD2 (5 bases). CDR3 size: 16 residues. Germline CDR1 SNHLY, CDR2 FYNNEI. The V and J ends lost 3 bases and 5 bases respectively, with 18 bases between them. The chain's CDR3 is CASSDAPGIQRDTQYF. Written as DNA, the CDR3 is TGTGCCAGCAGTGATGCACCCGGGATTCAAAGAGATACGCAGTATTTT. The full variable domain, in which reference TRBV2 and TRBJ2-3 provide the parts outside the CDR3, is EPEVTQTPSHQVTQMGQEVILRCVPISNHLYFYWYRQILGQKVEFLVSFYNNEISEKSEIFDDQFSVERPDGSNFTLKIRSTKLEDSAMYFCASSDAPGIQRDTQYFGPGTRLTVL.

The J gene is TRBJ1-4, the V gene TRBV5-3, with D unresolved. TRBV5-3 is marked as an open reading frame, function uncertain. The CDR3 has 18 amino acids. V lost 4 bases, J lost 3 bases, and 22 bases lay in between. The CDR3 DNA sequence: TGTGCCAGAAGCGGCCAGGACGGTGGAGGTATGGCTAATGAAAAACTGTTTTTT. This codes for CARSGQDGGGMANEKLFF.

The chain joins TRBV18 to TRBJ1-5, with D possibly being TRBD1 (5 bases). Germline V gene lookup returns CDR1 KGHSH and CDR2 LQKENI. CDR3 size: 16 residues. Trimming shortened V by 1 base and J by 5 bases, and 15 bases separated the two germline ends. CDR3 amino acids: CASSPRPREEHQPQHF. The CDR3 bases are TGTGCCAGCTCACCACGTCCCAGGGAGGAACATCAGCCCCAGCATTTT. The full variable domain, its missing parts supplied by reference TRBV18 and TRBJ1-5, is NAGVMQNPRHLVRRRGQEARLRCSPMKGHSHVYWYRQLPEEGLKFMVYLQKENIIDESGMPKERFSAEFPKEGPSILRIQQVVRGDSAAYFCASSPRPREEHQPQHFGDGTRLSIL.

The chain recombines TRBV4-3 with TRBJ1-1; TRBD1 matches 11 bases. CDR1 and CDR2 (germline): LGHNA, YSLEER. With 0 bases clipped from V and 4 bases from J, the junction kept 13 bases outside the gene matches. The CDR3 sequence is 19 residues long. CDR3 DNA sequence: TGCGCCAGCAGCCAAGATTCCGGGACAGGGGGGTGGTCCTCCACTGAAGCTTTCTTT. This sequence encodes CASSQDSGTGGWSSTEAFF.

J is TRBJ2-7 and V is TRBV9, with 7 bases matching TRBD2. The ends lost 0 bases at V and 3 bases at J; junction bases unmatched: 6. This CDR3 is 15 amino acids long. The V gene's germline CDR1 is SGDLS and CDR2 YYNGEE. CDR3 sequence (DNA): TGTGCCAGCAGCGTAGGTGCGGGGGAGAGCTACGAGCAGTACTTC. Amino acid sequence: CASSVGAGESYEQYF.